This T cell receptor beta chain comes out of a study of radiation and T cells in renal cell carcinoma. General study findings and limits: Intratumoral heterogeneity was not captured in these approximately 0.98 g regions. Top 100 clonotypes averaged about 54% in irradiated versus about 40% in nephrectomy-only tumors.

As concerns this clone: Its antigen remains unknown.

Treatment: treatment-naive control, cytoreductive nephrectomy. Sequenced control tumors were from about a dozen males and a handful of females, median age approximately 50. Method: immunoSEQ multiplex PCR; TCRdb's copy keeps in-frame clones and lacks some. The table lists 18,000 or so clones, about three fifths of them singletons. V was trimmed by 2 bases and J by 6 bases, leaving 13 bases between them. The CDR3 loop spans 14 amino acids. From germline, CDR1 is LGHNA and CDR2 YNFKEQ. V gene TRBV4-2 combines with J gene TRBJ1-2, with D hard to call. The sequence came from a man aged 45-65 years with renal cell carcinoma. The material sequenced was tumor tissue, taken from a patient whose treatment was nephrectomy without radiotherapy. CDR3 loop: CASSQNTGPHGYTF. Written as DNA, the CDR3 is TGTGCCAGCAGCCAAAACACGGGTCCCCATGGCTACACCTTC.